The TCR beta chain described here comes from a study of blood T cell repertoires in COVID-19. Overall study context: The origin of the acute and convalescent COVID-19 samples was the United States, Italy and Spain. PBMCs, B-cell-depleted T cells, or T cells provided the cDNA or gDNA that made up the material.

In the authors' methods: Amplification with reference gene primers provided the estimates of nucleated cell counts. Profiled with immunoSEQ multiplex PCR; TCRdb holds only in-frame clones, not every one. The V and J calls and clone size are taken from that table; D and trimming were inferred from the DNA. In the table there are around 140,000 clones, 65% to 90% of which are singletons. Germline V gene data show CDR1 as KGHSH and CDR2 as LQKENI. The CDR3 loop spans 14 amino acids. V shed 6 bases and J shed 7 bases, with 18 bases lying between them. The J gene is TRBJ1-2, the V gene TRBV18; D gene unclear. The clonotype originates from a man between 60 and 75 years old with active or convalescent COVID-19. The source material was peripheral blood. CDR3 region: CASSNREGFGGYTF. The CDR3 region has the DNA TGTGCCAGCTCCAACCGGGAAGGGTTTGGTGGCTACACCTTC.